This T cell receptor (beta chain) was obtained from a study of blood T cell repertoires in COVID-19. Per the original methods: Amplified reference gene primers provided the basis for estimating nucleated cell counts. Here immunoSEQ multiplex PCR was the method, and the copy in TCRdb shows in-frame clones only, minus some. The D gene and trimming were derived from the DNA, and the V and J assignments and clone size from that table. The sample has about 130,000 clones; roughly four fifths are singletons. Ages ranged from about 18 to 89 years, with residence in approximately 25 US areas. Among Cohort 3 donors, those recovered had two negative PCRs, clearance, or symptom resolution. Material: PBMCs or T cells enriched from blood (not recorded which). This TCR derives from a man between 45 and 60 years old who had recovered from COVID-19.

The CDR3 sequence is CASSPNRVRGEKLFF. The CDR3 nucleotides are TGTGCCAGCAGTCCGAACAGGGTTCGGGGAGAAAAACTGTTTTTT. The chain uses TRBV2 and TRBJ1-4; a weak D match, TRBD1 (6 bases). V was shortened by 5 bases and J by 8 bases, with 18 bases between the two germline ends. Germline V gene data show CDR1 as SNHLY and CDR2 as FYNNEI. The CDR3 covers 15 residues.